These 13 T cell receptor beta chains came from one sample sequenced in a study of Graves' ophthalmopathy and Graves' hyperthyroidism. RNA transcripts yielded amplified TCR beta CDR3 regions. Scientists carried out first-round RT-PCR using HTBI primers and then a second-round multiplex PCR. TCRdb reprocessed the multiplex PCR reads via MiXCR and lists one record per CDR3 protein. The sample consists of some 520,000 distinct CDR3 sequences, roughly 14% of them appearing once. What was sequenced was blood. These receptors all come from a woman aged 25 to 39 with Graves' ophthalmopathy.

The sample holds many counts of this clonotype. This chain links TRBV12-3 or TRBV12-4 with TRBJ2-2, with TRBD2 as a possible D gene (5 bases). The CDR3 sequence is 16 residues long. V was pared by 5 bases and J by 0 bases, with 13 bases between. The CDR3 bases are TGTGCCAGCAGTCCTACTAGAATCGCGAACACCGGGGAGCTGTTTTTT. Amino acids: CASSPTRIANTGELFF.

This clonotype was seen at least ten times. The CDR3 bases are TGTGCCAGCAGTTACAGTAGCGGGGGGTACCAAGAGACCCAGTACTTC. Protein: CASSYSSGGYQETQYF. The V gene is TRBV6-5, the J gene TRBJ2-5; 10 bases align to TRBD2. The CDR3 sequence is 16 residues long. Germline CDR1 MNHEY, CDR2 SVGAGI. The trim removed 2 bases at V and 0 bases at J, leaving 3 bases unmatched.

In this sample, this clonotype turned up many times. The gene calls are TRBV10-2 and TRBJ1-5, with TRBD1 identical over 7 bases. The trim removed 7 bases at V and 0 bases at J, leaving 3 bases unmatched. Germline V gene data show CDR1 as WSHSY and CDR2 as SAAADI. This CDR3 contains 14 residues. The CDR3 reads CASTQGISNQPQHF. In nucleotides, the CDR3 is TGCGCCAGCACACAGGGGATTAGCAATCAGCCCCAGCATTTT.

At least ten counts were recorded for this clonotype. This rearrangement joins TRBV6-1 to TRBJ1-1; possible D gene TRBD1, 5 bases. CDR1 is MNHNS and CDR2 is SASEGT in the germline V gene. Trimming removed 6 bases at V and 4 bases at J, with 12 bases between. CDR3 length: 13 residues. In DNA form, the CDR3 reads TGTGCCAGCAGGGACACGGTGAGCACTGAAGCTTTCTTT. This encodes CASRDTVSTEAFF.

This clonotype was recorded at least ten times. The chain recombines TRBV7-9 with TRBJ2-2, with D possibly being TRBD1 or TRBD2 (5 bases each). Germline-derived CDR1 and CDR2 are SEHNR and FQNEAQ (reference sequence). This CDR3 comprises 14 residues. Trimming stripped 5 bases from V and 5 bases from J, with 12 bases between. For the CDR3, the DNA is TGTGCCAGCAGCGAGGGACCAAAAACCGGGGAGCTGTTTTTT. Protein: CASSEGPKTGELFF.

This clonotype was seen ten or more times. The chain combines TRBV19 with TRBJ1-2, with TRBD1 matching 7 bases. This CDR3 has 13 residues. Looked up from germline, CDR1 is LNHDA and CDR2 is SQIVND (reference sequence). The trim removed 6 bases at V and 4 bases at J, leaving 5 bases unmatched. CDR3 in amino acids: CASSDRVSYGYTF. The CDR3 bases are TGTGCCAGTAGCGACAGGGTATCCTATGGCTACACCTTC. The whole variable domain, filled in from reference TRBV19 and TRBJ1-2, reads DGGITQSPKYLFRKEGQNVTLSCEQNLNHDAMYWYRQDPGQGLRLIYYSQIVNDFQKGDIAEGYSVSREKKESFPLTVTSAQKNPTAFYLCASSDRVSYGYTFGSGTRLTVV.

This clonotype was detected ten times or more. The chain joins TRBV28 to TRBJ1-1, with D perhaps matching TRBD1 (5 bases). This CDR3 has 14 amino acids. V lost 6 bases and J 3 bases, leaving 14 bases between the germline ends. Germline-derived CDR1 and CDR2 are MDHEN and SYDVKM. CDR3 region: CASRDRGGYTEAFF. CDR3 nucleotides: TGTGCCAGCAGAGACCGGGGGGGGTACACTGAAGCTTTCTTT.

The sample holds many counts of this clonotype. V gene TRBV2 combines with J gene TRBJ2-7; no definite D call. The CDR3 extends over 12 amino acids. V was shortened by 4 bases and J by 3 bases, with 7 bases between the two germline ends. Germline-derived CDR1 and CDR2 are SNHLY and FYNNEI. This CDR3 is CASSGMGYEQYF. DNA of the CDR3: TGTGCCAGCAGTGGCATGGGCTACGAGCAGTACTTC. Full variable domain (missing parts from reference TRBV2 and TRBJ2-7): EPEVTQTPSHQVTQMGQEVILRCVPISNHLYFYWYRQILGQKVEFLVSFYNNEISEKSEIFDDQFSVERPDGSNFTLKIRSTKLEDSAMYFCASSGMGYEQYFGPGTRLTVT.

This clonotype was found many times. The rearrangement links TRBV27 to TRBJ2-7; perhaps TRBD1 as D (6 bases). Trimming stripped 3 bases from V and 3 bases from J, with 18 bases between. The CDR3 consists of 16 residues. In germline, CDR1 is MNHEY, CDR2 SMNVEV (reference sequence). The CDR3, as DNA: TGTGCCAGCAGTTTCGTGTCCACGGGACAAGGCTACGAGCAGTACTTC. Translating gives CASSFVSTGQGYEQYF.

V gene TRBV7-2 combines with J gene TRBJ2-2; D is unclear. The CDR3 totals 14 residues. The V end was cut by 7 bases, the J end by 0 bases, with 9 bases between. Germline-derived CDR1 and CDR2 are SGHTA and FQGNSA. The CDR3 region has the DNA TGTGCCAGCACGCCGGACCCGAACACCGGGGAGCTGTTTTTT. Encoded protein: CASTPDPNTGELFF.

This clonotype has a count of ten or more. The chain joins TRBV9 to TRBJ2-7; D might be TRBD2 (6 bases). The V end lost 4 bases, the J end lost 0 bases, and 11 bases lay between the germline ends. Germline-derived CDR1 and CDR2 are SGDLS and YYNGEE. The CDR3 spans 14 residues. The CDR3 DNA sequence: TGTGCCAGCAGCCCAACTAGCTCCTCCTACGAGCAGTACTTC. This encodes CASSPTSSSYEQYF. Based on the CDR3 plus reference TRBV9 and TRBJ2-7, the full variable domain is DSGVTQTPKHLITATGQRVTLRCSPRSGDLSVYWYQQSLDQGLQFLIQYYNGEERAKGNILERFSAQQFPDLHSELNLSSLELGDSALYFCASSPTSSSYEQYFGPGTRLTVT.

This clonotype was recorded at least ten times. V is TRBV15 and J is TRBJ1-1, with unresolved D. Germline loops: CDR1 LNHNV, CDR2 YYDKDF (reference sequence). The CDR3 covers 14 residues. V gave up 0 bases and J gave up 4 bases, with 9 bases separating them. This CDR3 is CATSRDPVLTEAFF. The DNA of the CDR3 is TGTGCCACCAGCAGAGATCCGGTGCTCACTGAAGCTTTCTTT. Variable domain in full (rest from reference TRBV15 and TRBJ1-1): DAMVIQNPRYQVTQFGKPVTLSCSQTLNHNVMYWYQQKSSQAPKLLFHYYDKDFNNEADTPDNFQSRRPNTSFCFLDIRSPGLGDTAMYLCATSRDPVLTEAFFGQGTRLTVV.

This clonotype was observed a handful of times. V usage is TRBV19 and J usage is TRBJ1-1, with a weak D call TRBD1 (6 bases). The CDR3 has 15 amino acids. With 5 bases removed from V and 1 base from J, the gap between germline ends came to 14 bases. Germline V gene data show CDR1 as LNHDA and CDR2 as SQIVND (reference sequence). The CDR3 DNA reads TGTGCCAGTAGTCGGGGAGGAGGGGGGAACACTGAAGCTTTCTTT. Its protein is CASSRGGGGNTEAFF.